This TCR beta chain appears in the sequencing data of a study of cytomegalovirus exposure and HLA in healthy donors. Findings and caveats of the study: Researchers counted roughly 160 TCR beta chains as cytomegalovirus-associated. The dataset shows that most TCR sequences were rare, while some public TCRs occurred in many donors.

Trimming removed 7 bases from V and 3 bases from J; junction bases left unmatched: 15. Germline V gene lookup returns CDR1 LNHDA and CDR2 SQIVND (reference sequence). The CDR3 runs to 16 residues. Regarding this clone: Its matching antigen is unknown.

The PCR contained 60 Vbeta and 13 Jbeta primers. Produced via immunoSEQ multiplex PCR; TCRdb's table is partial and in-frame only. The table includes 250,000 to 350,000 clones, approximately 90% detected once. The clonotype was recovered from a man aged 35 to 55 in good health and CMV-seropositive. Sequenced material: PBMCs. V usage is TRBV19 and J usage is TRBJ2-7; 7 nucleotides match TRBD2. The CDR3 sequence: CASTHSAGVRNYEQYF. CDR3 bases: TGTGCCAGTACCCACTCTGCGGGGGTCCGAAACTACGAGCAGTACTTC.